Below, one TCR beta chain is given with its context. The TCR beta library used iRepertoire HTBI primers with Arm-PCR amplification of CDR3. TCRdb redid the calling of the multiplex PCR reads with MiXCR, one entry per CDR3 protein. The repertoire includes 650,000 to 850,000 distinct CDR3 sequences, about 30% of them detected once, and 42% sits in the top ten. As to time point: persistent/refractory GD, antithyroid drugs over 5 years with positive TRAb. Following extraction of RNA from PBMCs, that RNA was used to make the TCR library. The entry originates in a study of regulatory T cells in long-lasting Graves disease. The origin of this receptor is a female donor with Graves disease. The sample in question was peripheral blood mononuclear cells (PBMCs), obtained when the disease was refractory, from a patient treated with antithyroid drugs.

The CDR3 sequence: CASSLTGVANEKLFF. CDR3 sequence (DNA): TGTGCCAGCAGTTTGACAGGGGTGGCTAATGAAAAACTGTTTTTT. This chain links TRBV2 with TRBJ1-4; 8 bases agree with TRBD1. V lost 5 bases and J lost 3; bases outside the gene matches: 5. The CDR3 runs 15 residues. Germline-derived CDR1 and CDR2 are SNHLY and FYNNEI.